Listed here are 18 T cell receptor beta chains from one sample, sequenced in a study of vaccination and CD4 T cells after COVID-19. Cultured CD4+ T cell DNA was sequenced using the Oncomine TCR Beta short-read assay. TCRdb re-called the PCR reads with MiXCR, one entry per CDR3 protein. The sample consists of around 20,000 distinct CDR3 sequences, roughly 46% of them appearing once. These TCRs' antigens remain unknown. The treatment was: approximately nine-day PBMC culture with coronavirus spike peptide pools or control peptides (ViraFEST assay). Sample: CD4+ T cells from blood, cultured in vitro, taken before SARS-CoV-2 vaccination. The receptors originated from a human donor who had recovered from COVID-19.

V usage is TRBV19 and J usage is TRBJ1-1; D unresolved. With 5 bases removed from V and 0 bases from J, the gap between germline ends came to 13 bases. Germline values: CDR1 LNHDA, CDR2 SQIVND (reference sequence). The CDR3 length is 15 residues. The CDR3 is CASSAPGLLNTEAFF. The CDR3 DNA follows: TGTGCCAGTAGTGCCCCTGGACTTTTGAACACTGAAGCTTTCTTT.

The chain combines TRBV20-1 with TRBJ2-7, with D tentatively TRBD1 or TRBD2 (5 bases each). This CDR3 spans 12 amino acids. Germline V gene lookup returns CDR1 DFQATT and CDR2 SNEGSKA (reference sequence). Trimming pared 2 bases from V and 6 bases from J, leaving 11 bases between. Here the CDR3 reads CSARWGTSEQYF. The CDR3 DNA sequence: TGCAGTGCTAGATGGGGGACCAGCGAGCAGTACTTC.

The V call is TRBV27, the J call TRBJ1-1, with a possible D match to TRBD1 (5 bases). Per germline, CDR1 MNHEY and CDR2 SMNVEV (reference sequence). There are 14 residues in the CDR3. V shed 2 bases and J shed 4 bases, with 11 bases lying between them. In DNA form, the CDR3 reads TGTGCCAGCAGTTTACGGGGGGGTGGCACTGAAGCTTTCTTT. It specifies CASSLRGGGTEAFF.

This clonotype was recorded a few times. The chain employs TRBV7-2 and TRBJ1-3; weak D call: TRBD1 (5 bases). Germline assignment: CDR1 SGHTA and CDR2 FQGNSA. Trimming stripped 7 bases from V and 4 bases from J, with 20 bases between. The CDR3 has 16 amino acids. Here the CDR3 reads CASTMRGREVGNTIYF. For the CDR3, the DNA is TGTGCCAGCACCATGAGGGGCAGGGAGGTCGGAAACACCATATATTTT.

The chain uses TRBV6-2 or TRBV6-3 and TRBJ2-1, with 7 positions matching TRBD1. Losses at the gene ends were 2 bases for V and 5 bases for J; bases not matched to a gene: 6. The CDR3 consists of 15 residues. CDR1 is MNHEY and CDR2 is SVGEGT in the germline V gene. The CDR3 region has the DNA TGTGCCAGCAGTTACCCCCCGGACAGGCACAATGAGCAGTTCTTC. Protein sequence: CASSYPPDRHNEQFF.

Here the CDR3 DNA reads TGTGCCAGCAGCGTCCGGACTAGCGGGATAGGAGAGCAGTTCTTC. This translates into CASSVRTSGIGEQFF. This rearrangement joins TRBV7-2 to TRBJ2-1; 12 bases match TRBD2. Unmatched junction bases numbered 9, after V lost 5 bases and J lost 10 bases. This CDR3 has 15 amino acids. CDR1 is SGHTA, CDR2 FQGNSA, per germline.

This clonotype was counted only a few times. This rearrangement joins TRBV20-1 to TRBJ1-2, with no clear D. V lost 3 bases and J 7 bases, leaving 21 bases between the germline ends. Looked up from germline, CDR1 is DFQATT and CDR2 is SNEGSKA (reference sequence). This CDR3 contains 15 residues. CDR3 nucleotide sequence: TGCAGTGCTAGGGTTGATAGAACACTAAGGGCTGGCTACACCTTC. Protein sequence: CSARVDRTLRAGYTF.

This rearrangement joins TRBV5-1 to TRBJ2-7; 14 nucleotides agree with TRBD2. The germline CDR1 and CDR2 sequences are SGHRS and YFSETQ. The CDR3 extends over 15 amino acids. The V segment lost 4 bases and the J segment 3 bases; nucleotides outside the gene matches: 3. CDR3 sequence (DNA): TGCGCCAGCAGCGCGGGACTAGCGGGAGACTACGAGCAGTACTTC. Translating gives CASSAGLAGDYEQYF.

This clonotype was counted between two and nine times. The genes are TRBV7-8 and TRBJ1-2; D remains unclear. This CDR3 comprises 13 residues. Germline lookup yields CDR1 SGHVS and CDR2 FQNEAQ. V was trimmed by 4 bases and J by 6 bases, leaving 12 bases between them. Here the CDR3 reads CASSSAWADGYTF. CDR3 in DNA: TGTGCCAGCAGCTCCGCCTGGGCAGATGGCTACACCTTC. The full variable domain, in which reference TRBV7-8 and TRBJ1-2 provide the parts outside the CDR3, is GAGVSQSPRYKVAKRGQDVALRCDPISGHVSLFWYQQALGQGPEFLTYFQNEAQLDKSGLPSDRFFAERPEGSVSTLKIQRTQQEDSAVYLCASSSAWADGYTFGSGTRLTVV.

The CDR3 loop reads CASSFSIGGQYF. DNA of the CDR3: TGTGCCAGCAGCTTTTCGATTGGGGGGCAGTACTTC. The V gene is TRBV7-9, the J gene TRBJ2-7; D could derive from TRBD1 or TRBD2 (5 bases each). Germline V lookup: CDR1 SEHNR, CDR2 FQNEAQ (reference sequence). Trimming took off 3 bases at V and 9 bases at J, with 12 bases between the two ends. CDR3 length equals 12 residues.

This chain connects TRBV4-3 to TRBJ2-3; D is unclear. CDR1 and CDR2 from the germline V gene are LGHNA and YSLEER. V was trimmed by 0 bases and J by 0 bases, leaving 16 bases between them. The CDR3 covers 18 residues. The CDR3 is CASSQDLSWGLSTDTQYF. The CDR3 DNA reads TGCGCCAGCAGCCAAGATCTGTCTTGGGGTTTGAGCACAGATACGCAGTATTTT.

The table lists this clonotype with a count of one. The V gene is TRBV6-2 or TRBV6-3, the J gene TRBJ2-5; 8 bases are a match to TRBD1. Germline V lookup: CDR1 MNHEY, CDR2 SVGEGT. The CDR3 contains 14 residues. After removal of 9 bases from V and 0 bases from J, the junction contained 6 bases not matched to a gene. The CDR3 region is CASTGGNYQETQYF. Here the CDR3 DNA reads TGTGCCAGTACAGGGGGTAATTACCAAGAGACCCAGTACTTC.

Note on this clonotype: It may be a read error: a sequence one base away is much more abundant. The chain links TRBV7-2 to TRBJ2-5; TRBD1 aligns across 9 bases. This CDR3 spans 12 amino acids. CDR1 and CDR2 from the germline V gene are SGHTA and FQGNSA. This CDR3 is CVSGTGGETQYF. The CDR3 DNA reads TGTGTCAGCGGTACAGGGGGCGAGACCCAGTACTTC.

V gene TRBV28 combines with J gene TRBJ1-5, with 10 bases aligning to TRBD1. There are 17 residues in the CDR3. V lost 6 bases, J lost 7 bases, and 15 bases stayed unmatched. Germline lookup yields CDR1 MDHEN and CDR2 SYDVKM. This CDR3 is CASSLDRGRRREQPQHF. In nucleotides, the CDR3 is TGTGCCAGCAGCCTCGACAGGGGGCGGAGGAGGGAGCAGCCCCAGCATTTT.

This clonotype was seen a few times. This sequence joins TRBV6-1 and TRBJ1-2; maybe TRBD1 (5 bases). Trimming took off 6 bases at V and 8 bases at J, with 19 bases between the two ends. CDR3 size: 14 residues. Germline V gives CDR1 MNHNS, CDR2 SASEGT. The chain's CDR3 is CASSFRKGHGGYTF. For the CDR3, the DNA is TGTGCCAGCAGCTTCCGAAAAGGACATGGGGGCTACACCTTC.

In this sample, this clonotype turned up a few times. The chain is built from TRBV20-1 and TRBJ2-7; D perhaps matches TRBD2 (7 bases). The CDR3 has 14 residues. The germline V gene has CDR1 DFQATT and CDR2 SNEGSKA (reference sequence). V was cut by 4 bases and J by 6 bases, with 19 bases left in between. The CDR3 DNA reads as TGCAGTGCTATATTTGGGGGGGCAGGAGGCGAGCAGTACTTC. Translation: CSAIFGGAGGEQYF.

This clonotype was counted a few times. V is TRBV11-2 and J is TRBJ2-2, with no clear D. V lost 1 base and J lost 0, with 6 bases in between. This CDR3 has 15 amino acids. The germline CDR1 and CDR2 sequences are SGHAT and FQNNGV. This CDR3 reads CASSLVAANTGELFF. The DNA of the CDR3 is TGTGCCAGCAGCTTAGTGGCGGCGAACACCGGGGAGCTGTTTTTT.

The CDR3 DNA reads as TGTGCCAGCTCCCCCAGGGAGCGGGGCGAGCAGTACTTC. Its protein product is CASSPRERGEQYF. The genes are TRBV18 and TRBJ2-7; 7 positions match TRBD2. Germline lookup yields CDR1 KGHSH and CDR2 LQKENI. The CDR3 contains 13 residues. The V segment lost 6 bases and the J segment 6 bases; nucleotides outside the gene matches: 8. Full variable domain (missing parts from reference TRBV18 and TRBJ2-7): NAGVMQNPRHLVRRRGQEARLRCSPMKGHSHVYWYRQLPEEGLKFMVYLQKENIIDESGMPKERFSAEFPKEGPSILRIQQVVRGDSAAYFCASSPRERGEQYFGPGTRLTVT.